The rows below give T cell receptor beta chains drawn from one sample of a study of CD8 T cells in Susac syndrome. TCRdb reprocessed the immunoSEQ multiplex PCR reads with MiXCR, giving one entry per CDR3 protein. This table holds approximately 140,000 distinct CDR3 sequences, approximately 79% found once. Material: CD8+ T cells from PBMCs. The source of these receptors is a human donor with multiple sclerosis. Each CDR3 is given with its conserved first and last residue. D genes are given only for firm matches. Rows give clone size only sometimes, using once, few, many, or a class for an expanded clone.

D gene	V gene	J gene	clone size	CDR3 DNA	CDR3 protein
.	TRBV7-9	TRBJ2-3	many	TGTGCCAGCAGGGAATCAGGGGTGGGCACAGATACGCAGTATTTT	CASRESGVGTDTQYF
.	TRBV5-1	TRBJ1-2	.	TGCGCCAGCAGAGATAACTATGGCTACACCTTC	CASRDNYGYTF
.	TRBV27	TRBJ2-4	.	TGTGCCAGCAGTTTATTCGGAGGGGAAGAGTACTTC	CASSLFGGEEYF
.	TRBV7-9	TRBJ2-1	.	TGTGCCAGCAAAGCCGGGACACGCTCCTACAATGAGCAGTTCTTC	CASKAGTRSYNEQFF
.	TRBV6-1	TRBJ1-2	few	TGTGCCATCACACCTTCCAACTATGGCTACACCTTC	CAITPSNYGYTF
.	TRBV27	TRBJ1-2	.	TGTGCCAGCAGTAGGTATCCTCGGGAGAGGGATGGCTACACCTTC	CASSRYPRERDGYTF
.	TRBV18	TRBJ1-1	.	TGTGCCAGCCCCTCTCAGCGAACCATGAACACTGAAGCTTTCTTT	CASPSQRTMNTEAFF
TRBD2	TRBV7-2	TRBJ2-1	once	TGTGCCAGCAGCTTAGGTAGCGGGAGAAACAATGAGCAGTTCTTC	CASSLGSGRNNEQFF
TRBD1	TRBV7-9	TRBJ2-5	few	TGTGCCAGCAGTGATCCGGGACAGCAAGAGACCCAGTACTTC	CASSDPGQQETQYF
.	TRBV2	TRBJ1-5	.	TGTGCCAGCAGTGGATCTCTATTGCGGAATCAGCCCCAGCATTTT	CASSGSLLRNQPQHF
.	TRBV7-6	TRBJ1-1	few	TGTGCCAGCAGCTACAACCTGAACACTGAAGCTTTCTTT	CASSYNLNTEAFF
.	TRBV19	TRBJ2-1	.	TGTGCCAGTAGTATAGGTGGGATCAATGAGCAGTTCTTC	CASSIGGINEQFF